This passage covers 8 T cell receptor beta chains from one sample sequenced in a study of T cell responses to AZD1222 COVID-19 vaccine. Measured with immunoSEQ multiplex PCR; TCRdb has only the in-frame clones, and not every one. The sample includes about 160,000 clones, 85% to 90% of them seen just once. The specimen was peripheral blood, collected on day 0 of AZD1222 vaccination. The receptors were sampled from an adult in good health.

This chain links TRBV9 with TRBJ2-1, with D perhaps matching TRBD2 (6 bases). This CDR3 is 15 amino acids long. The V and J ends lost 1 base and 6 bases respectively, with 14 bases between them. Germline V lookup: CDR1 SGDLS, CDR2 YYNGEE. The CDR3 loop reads CASSVSELAVNEQFF. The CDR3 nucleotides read TGTGCCAGCAGCGTAAGCGAACTAGCTGTCAATGAGCAGTTCTTC.

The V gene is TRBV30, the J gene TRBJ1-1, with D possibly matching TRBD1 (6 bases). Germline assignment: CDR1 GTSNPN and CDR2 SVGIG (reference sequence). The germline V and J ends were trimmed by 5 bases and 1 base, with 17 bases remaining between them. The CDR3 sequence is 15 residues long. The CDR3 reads CAWRKKGQTNTEAFF. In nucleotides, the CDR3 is TGTGCCTGGCGTAAAAAGGGACAAACGAACACTGAAGCTTTCTTT.

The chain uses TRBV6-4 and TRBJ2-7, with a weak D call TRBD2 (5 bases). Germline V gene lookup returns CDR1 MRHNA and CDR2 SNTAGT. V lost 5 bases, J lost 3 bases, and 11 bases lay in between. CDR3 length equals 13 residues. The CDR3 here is CASSYDAGYEQYF. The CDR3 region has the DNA TGTGCCAGCAGTTATGACGCGGGCTACGAGCAGTACTTC.

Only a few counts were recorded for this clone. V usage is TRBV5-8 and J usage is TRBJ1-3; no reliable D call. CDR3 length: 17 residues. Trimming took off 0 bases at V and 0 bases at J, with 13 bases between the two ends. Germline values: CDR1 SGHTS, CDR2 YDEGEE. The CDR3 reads CASSLGRFTDSGNTIYF. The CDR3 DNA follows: TGTGCCAGCAGCTTGGGCAGGTTTACGGACTCTGGAAACACCATATATTTT.

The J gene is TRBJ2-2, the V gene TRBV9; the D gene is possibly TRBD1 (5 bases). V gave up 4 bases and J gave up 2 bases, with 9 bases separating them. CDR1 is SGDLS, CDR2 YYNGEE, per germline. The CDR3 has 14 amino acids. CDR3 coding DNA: TGTGCCAGCAGCATAACAGGAAACACCGGGGAGCTGTTTTTT. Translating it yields CASSITGNTGELFF.

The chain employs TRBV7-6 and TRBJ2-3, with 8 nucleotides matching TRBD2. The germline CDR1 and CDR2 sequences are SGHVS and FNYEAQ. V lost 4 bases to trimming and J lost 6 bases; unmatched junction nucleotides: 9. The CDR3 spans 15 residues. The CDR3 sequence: CASSSGLAGSDTQYF. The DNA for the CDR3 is TGTGCCAGCAGCTCCGGACTAGCCGGATCCGATACGCAGTATTTT.

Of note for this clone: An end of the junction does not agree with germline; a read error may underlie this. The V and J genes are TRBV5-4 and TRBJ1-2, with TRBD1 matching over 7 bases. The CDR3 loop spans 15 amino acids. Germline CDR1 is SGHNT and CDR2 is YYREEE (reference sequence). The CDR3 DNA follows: TGTGCCAGCAGCTTGGATTTCGGACAGGCGGGCGGCGGCTCCTTC. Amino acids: CASSLDFGQAGGGSF.

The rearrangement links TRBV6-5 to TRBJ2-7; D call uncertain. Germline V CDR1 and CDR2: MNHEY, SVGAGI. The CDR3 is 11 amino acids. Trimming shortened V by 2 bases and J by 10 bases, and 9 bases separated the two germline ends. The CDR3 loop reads CASSYQVDQYF. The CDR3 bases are TGTGCCAGCAGTTACCAGGTCGACCAGTACTTC.